The 29 T cell receptor beta chains given below trace back to one sample, sequenced in a study of T cells in Graves' hyperthyroidism and ophthalmopathy. What was amplified from RNA transcripts were TCR beta CDR3 regions. Primed by the HTBI set, a first-round RT-PCR was run on the TCR CDR3. TCRdb reanalysed the multiplex PCR reads using MiXCR and keeps one entry per CDR3 protein. The sample has some 600,000 distinct CDR3 sequences, 35% to 55% seen once. The sample taken for sequencing was peripheral blood or thyroid tissue (not recorded which). The receptors were sampled from a woman younger than 30 with Graves' hyperthyroidism.

About this clonotype: A single base separates this from a much larger clone, so it may be a read error. This chain joins TRBV6-6 and TRBJ1-5; the match to TRBD1 covers 8 bases. The germline CDR1 and CDR2 sequences are MNHNY and SVGAGI (reference sequence). The V and J ends lost 2 bases and 6 bases, in that order; junction bases with no gene match: 3. The CDR3 is 14 residues long. CDR3 bases: TGTGCCAGCAGTTACGACAGGGGCGGTCAGCCCCAGCATTTT. Protein: CASSYDRGGQPQHF.

This clonotype was detected a few times. The V call is TRBV2, the J call TRBJ1-2, with 7 nucleotides matching TRBD1. The CDR3 spans 13 residues. The V segment lost 7 bases and the J segment 5 bases; nucleotides outside the gene matches: 7. Germline assignment: CDR1 SNHLY and CDR2 FYNNEI. The CDR3 nucleotides read TGTGCCAGCACTTCGACAGGGATTTATGGCTACACCTTC. It is translated as CASTSTGIYGYTF.

For the CDR3, the DNA is TGTGCCAGCAGTACGAGGACAGGGGCTAATGAAAAACTGTTTTTT. Its protein is CASSTRTGANEKLFF. V is TRBV2 and J is TRBJ1-4, with 9 bases aligning to TRBD1. Germline-derived CDR1 and CDR2 are SNHLY and FYNNEI. V shed 5 bases, J shed 3 bases, and the junction held 4 bases outside the gene matches. The CDR3 extends over 15 amino acids.

This clonotype came up a few times. The genes are TRBV9 and TRBJ1-1; 8 bases agree with TRBD1. After removal of 4 bases from V and 5 bases from J, the junction contained 7 bases not matched to a gene. Germline V gene sequence: CDR1 SGDLS, CDR2 YYNGEE. This CDR3 is 14 amino acids long. CDR3 in amino acids: CASSRQGLGTEAFF. The CDR3, as DNA: TGTGCCAGCAGCAGACAGGGGTTAGGGACTGAAGCTTTCTTT.

This clonotype was counted a few times. J is TRBJ2-7 and V is TRBV20-1, with D perhaps matching TRBD1 or TRBD2 (5 bases each). V was trimmed by 5 bases and J by 2 bases, leaving 16 bases between them. Per germline, CDR1 DFQATT and CDR2 SNEGSKA (reference sequence). The CDR3 is 14 amino acids. CDR3 in DNA: TGCAGTGCTGCACCGGGGCCCGCGACCTACGAGCAGTACTTC. This translates into CSAAPGPATYEQYF.

This clonotype has more than one count but fewer than ten. The chain uses TRBV7-2 and TRBJ2-5; 9 bases match TRBD1. Germline CDR1 and CDR2: SGHTA and FQGNSA. With 4 bases clipped from V and 4 bases from J, the junction kept 7 bases outside the gene matches. The CDR3 spans 15 residues. The CDR3 loop is CASSSGDRVVETQYF. The CDR3 nucleotides read TGTGCCAGCAGCTCGGGGGACAGGGTCGTAGAGACCCAGTACTTC.

Only a few counts were recorded for this clonotype. This sequence joins TRBV19 and TRBJ1-3, with 8 bases lining up with TRBD1. V lost 8 bases to trimming and J lost 3 bases; unmatched junction nucleotides: 3. In germline, CDR1 is LNHDA, CDR2 SQIVND (reference sequence). The CDR3 covers 13 residues. CDR3: CASGQGSGNTIYF. The CDR3, as DNA: TGTGCCAGTGGACAGGGAAGTGGAAACACCATATATTTT.

The chain combines TRBV11-1 with TRBJ2-7; 8 positions agree with TRBD1. The CDR3 is 16 amino acids. Looked up from germline, CDR1 is SGHAT and CDR2 is FQDESV (reference sequence). V was pared by 5 bases and J by 2 bases, with 11 bases of the junction left unmatched. The CDR3 region is CASSPRPGQGTYEQYF. The CDR3 DNA reads as TGTGCCAGCAGCCCACGCCCCGGACAGGGTACCTACGAGCAGTACTTC.

This clonotype has at least ten counts. The gene calls are TRBV7-9 and TRBJ2-5; 8 positions agree with TRBD2. This CDR3 has 15 residues. V dropped 4 bases and J dropped 4; count of bases not matched to a gene: 8. Germline V lookup: CDR1 SEHNR, CDR2 FQNEAQ (reference sequence). The CDR3 nucleotides are TGTGCCAGCAGCTCAGGACTAGCAATAGGAGAGACCCAGTACTTC. Its translation is CASSSGLAIGETQYF.

The rearrangement links TRBV2 to TRBJ2-2; weak D call: TRBD2 (6 bases). Germline CDR1 and CDR2: SNHLY and FYNNEI. Trimming cost V 5 bases and J 0 bases, with 13 bases left between them. CDR3 length: 16 residues. CDR3: CASSFSREPNTGELFF. CDR3 DNA sequence: TGTGCCAGCAGTTTTTCTCGGGAGCCGAACACCGGGGAGCTGTTTTTT.

This clonotype has more than one count but fewer than ten. This chain connects TRBV11-2 to TRBJ1-6; a weak D match, TRBD1 (5 bases). The V and J ends lost 6 bases and 0 bases respectively, with 9 bases between them. CDR3 length: 15 residues. Germline CDR1 is SGHAT and CDR2 is FQNNGV. In DNA, the CDR3 is TGTGCCAGCAGTGGGGCATCCTCCTATAATTCACCCCTCCACTTT. The encoded protein is CASSGASSYNSPLHF.

The V gene is TRBV25-1, the J gene TRBJ1-2, with 9 bases fitting TRBD1. The V gene end was trimmed by 2 bases and the J gene end by 8 bases; junction bases not matched to a gene: 12. Germline-derived CDR1 and CDR2 are MGHDK and SYGVNS. This CDR3 region has 16 residues. The CDR3 DNA follows: TGTGCCAGCAGTGAAGCCTTCCCCGGGACAGGGATCGGCTACACCTTC. Its translation is CASSEAFPGTGIGYTF.

This clonotype has a count of ten or more. The V and J genes are TRBV5-1 and TRBJ2-7; D perhaps matches TRBD1 (6 bases). The CDR3 consists of 13 residues. Looked up from germline, CDR1 is SGHRS and CDR2 is YFSETQ. V shed 0 bases and J shed 5 bases, with 9 bases lying between them. The CDR3 DNA reads as TGCGCCAGCAGCTTGGACAGGGCAGACGAGCAGTACTTC. Amino acids: CASSLDRADEQYF.

The V call is TRBV9, the J call TRBJ2-5; D unclear. The CDR3 is 14 amino acids. Germline V gene lookup returns CDR1 SGDLS and CDR2 YYNGEE. V was trimmed by 7 bases and J by 5 bases, leaving 18 bases between them. CDR3 in DNA: TGTGCCAGCTCACCACGCCAAGGGAAGGAGACCCAGTACTTC. Translated, it gives CASSPRQGKETQYF.

The chain couples TRBV20-1 to TRBJ2-7; D gene ambiguous. The CDR3 is made up of 15 amino acids. V dropped 1 base and J dropped 7 bases, with 20 bases sitting between them. Germline V gene sequence: CDR1 DFQATT, CDR2 SNEGSKA (reference sequence). The CDR3, as DNA: TGCAGTGCTAGAGCTCCTCGTGATCCTTGGAATGAGCAGTACTTC. Its translation: CSARAPRDPWNEQYF.

This clonotype was detected once. The rearrangement joins TRBV9 to TRBJ2-3; 12 bases agree with TRBD2. V lost 3 bases, J lost 5 bases, and 4 bases stayed unmatched. The V gene's germline CDR1 is SGDLS and CDR2 YYNGEE. This CDR3 region has 15 residues. The CDR3 bases are TGTGCCAGCAGCGCGACTAGCGGGAGTAGAGATACGCAGTATTTT. As protein: CASSATSGSRDTQYF.

V and J are TRBV24-1 and TRBJ2-5; TRBD2 agrees at 9 bases. CDR3 length equals 15 residues. Germline CDR1 reads KGHDR; CDR2 reads SFDVKD. Unmatched junction bases numbered 6, after V lost 3 bases and J lost 5 bases. The CDR3 spells CATSDTAGGGETQYF. In DNA form, the CDR3 reads TGTGCCACCAGTGATACAGCGGGAGGTGGTGAGACCCAGTACTTC.

As for this clonotype: One junction end does not reproduce the germline sequence, and a read error may be involved. V usage is TRBV5-1 and J usage is TRBJ2-2, with 7 bases aligning to TRBD2. From germline, CDR1 is SGHRS and CDR2 YFSETQ. The CDR3 is made up of 15 amino acids. The CDR3 DNA reads TGTGCCAGCGGGGCGGGACGTTCGAACACCGGGGAGCTGTTTTTT. Translation gives CASGAGRSNTGELFF.

This clonotype was counted at least ten times. CDR3 sequence (DNA): TGTGCCACCAGTGATAGGACAGGGGTTTGGGAGACCCAGTACTTC. Translation gives CATSDRTGVWETQYF. The chain has TRBV24-1 and TRBJ2-5, with 9 bases aligning to TRBD1. Losses at the gene ends were 3 bases for V and 5 bases for J; bases not matched to a gene: 6. The CDR3 consists of 15 residues. Germline loops: CDR1 KGHDR, CDR2 SFDVKD.

Worth noting for this clonotype: At one end the junction does not follow the germline gene, possibly because of a read error. The chain carries TRBV7-3 and TRBJ1-1; D is unclear. CDR3 length: 14 amino acids. Per germline, CDR1 SGHTA and CDR2 FQGTGA. CDR3 region: CASSHNGLGTEAFF. The DNA of the CDR3 is TGCGCCAGCAGCCATAACGGTCTGGGCACTGAAGCTTTCTTT.

The chain is built from TRBV29-1 and TRBJ2-7; 12 positions match TRBD2. The CDR3 extends over 15 amino acids. Per germline, CDR1 SQVTM and CDR2 ANQGSEA. The junction had 4 bases not matched to a gene; V was cut back by 4 bases and J by 0 bases. CDR3 region: CSVGGTSGLSYEQYF. CDR3 nucleotides: TGCAGCGTTGGTGGGACTAGCGGGCTCTCCTACGAGCAGTACTTC.

This clonotype was seen more than once but under ten times. This rearrangement joins TRBV29-1 to TRBJ1-2; D remains ambiguous. The germline V gene encodes CDR1 SQVTM and CDR2 ANQGSEA. The CDR3 runs 12 residues. V lost 1 base, J lost 6 bases, and 9 bases lay in between. The CDR3 is CSVEVFLDGYTF. CDR3 bases: TGCAGCGTTGAAGTTTTTTTGGATGGCTACACCTTC.

Ten or more counts support this clonotype. The chain combines TRBV2 with TRBJ1-5; D possibly corresponds to TRBD1 (5 bases). Germline CDR1 reads SNHLY; CDR2 reads FYNNEI. There are 14 residues in the CDR3. V lost 5 bases and J lost 2, with 10 bases in between. The CDR3 reads CASSRDGGNQPQHF. In nucleotides, the CDR3 is TGTGCCAGCAGTCGGGACGGTGGCAATCAGCCCCAGCATTTT.

The chain links TRBV11-2 to TRBJ1-4; D call uncertain. Deletions cut 6 bases from V and 8 bases from J, with 16 bases between. CDR1 is SGHAT, CDR2 FQNNGV, per germline. The CDR3 is 14 residues long. The CDR3 region is CASRAPYRREKLFF. CDR3 DNA: TGTGCCAGCAGAGCCCCTTACCGACGGGAAAAACTGTTTTTT.

The chain is built from TRBV2 and TRBJ1-2; D remains ambiguous. Germline V gene data show CDR1 as SNHLY and CDR2 as FYNNEI. The CDR3 runs to 11 residues. V was cut by 7 bases and J by 8 bases, with 11 bases left in between. The CDR3 reads CASMGNGGYTF. For the CDR3, the DNA is TGTGCCAGCATGGGGAACGGCGGCTACACCTTC.

As concerns this clonotype: This could be a read error, since a much larger clone is one nucleotide away. V gene TRBV7-9 combines with J gene TRBJ2-7, with 7 bases identical to TRBD1. CDR1 is SEHNR and CDR2 is FQNEAQ in the germline V gene (reference sequence). CDR3 length: 16 amino acids. CDR3 sequence (DNA): TGTGCCGGCAGCTCCCGACAGGGCAAACCACTCCACGAGCAGTACTTC. This translates into CAGSSRQGKPLHEQYF.

A note on this clonotype: Likely a read error: the CDR3 ends without its conserved phenylalanine or tryptophan. The J gene is TRBJ2-7, the V gene TRBV29-1; D not certain. The CDR3 spans 12 residues. From germline, CDR1 is SQVTM and CDR2 ANQGSEA. Trimming removed 7 bases at V and 6 bases at J, with 16 bases between. The CDR3 spells CSAWTLSAEQYL. CDR3 in DNA: TGCAGCGCTTGGACCCTCTCGGCCGAGCAGTACCTC.

This clonotype was found a few times. The rearrangement joins TRBV7-2 to TRBJ2-7; TRBD2 matches 13 bases. Germline-derived CDR1 and CDR2 are SGHTA and FQGNSA. This CDR3 is built from 16 residues. V lost 3 bases, J lost 6 bases, and 8 bases stayed unmatched. As DNA, the CDR3 is TGTGCCAGCAGCTTGCTACTAGCGGGAGGGCCCGGCGAGCAGTACTTC. It is translated as CASSLLLAGGPGEQYF.

The chain employs TRBV7-4 and TRBJ2-7, with D hard to call. Trimming removed 5 bases at V and 3 bases at J, with 11 bases between. Germline values: CDR1 SGHVT, CDR2 SQSDAQ. The CDR3 covers 13 residues. CDR3 sequence: CASSQENHYEQYF. In nucleotides, the CDR3 is TGTGCCAGCAGCCAAGAAAATCACTACGAGCAGTACTTC.